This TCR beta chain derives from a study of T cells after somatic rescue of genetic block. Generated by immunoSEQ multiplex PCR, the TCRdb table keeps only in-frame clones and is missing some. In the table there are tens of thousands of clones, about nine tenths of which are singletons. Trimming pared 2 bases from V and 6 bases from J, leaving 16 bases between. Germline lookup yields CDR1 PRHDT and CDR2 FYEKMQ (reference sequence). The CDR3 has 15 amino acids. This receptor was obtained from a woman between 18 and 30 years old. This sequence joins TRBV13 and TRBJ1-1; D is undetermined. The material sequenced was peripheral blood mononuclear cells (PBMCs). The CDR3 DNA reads TGTGCCAGCAGCTTACAGGTGTGGGAGGAGGCTGAAGCTTTCTTT. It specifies CASSLQVWEEAEAFF.